The 15 T cell receptor beta chains listed next were all sequenced from one sample in a study of technical replicates of blood from a handful of donors (TCRdb year 2017). The library was made by the immunoSEQ multiplex PCR assay. The immuneACCESS repertoire file appears here via TCRdb, limited to in-frame rearrangements. These files lack a portion of the clones; in checked studies, under half of the deficit traces to unresolved V genes, and the cause of the others is not known. The sample table lists over 75,000 clones, nearly 97% of them with a count of one. Jointly, the top ten make up 0.22% of the sample. Input material: T cells isolated from PBMCs. The receptor set was obtained from a human donor in good health.

V and J are TRBV18 and TRBJ2-7; a weak D match, TRBD2 (6 bases). The length of the CDR3 is 13 residues. V was shortened by 6 bases and J by 3 bases, with 12 bases between the two germline ends. Germline V gives CDR1 KGHSH, CDR2 LQKENI. The chain's CDR3 is CASSPGLLYEQYF. The CDR3 nucleotides read TGTGCCAGCTCCCCGGGACTTCTCTACGAGCAGTACTTC.

The rearrangement uses TRBV19 and TRBJ2-2, with 8 bases identical to TRBD2. CDR3 size: 15 residues. CDR1 is LNHDA and CDR2 is SQIVND in the germline V gene (reference sequence). V lost 7 bases to trimming and J lost 4 bases; unmatched junction nucleotides: 8. The CDR3 is CASIYGGDGTGELFF. The CDR3 DNA follows: TGTGCCAGTATCTACGGGGGGGACGGCACCGGGGAGCTGTTTTTT. Supplemented by reference TRBV19 and TRBJ2-2, the full variable domain reads DGGITQSPKYLFRKEGQNVTLSCEQNLNHDAMYWYRQDPGQGLRLIYYSQIVNDFQKGDIAEGYSVSREKKESFPLTVTSAQKNPTAFYLCASIYGGDGTGELFFGEGSRLTVL.

The CDR3 spells CASSFSGVYYNEKLFF. The CDR3 DNA follows: TGTGCCAGCAGCTTCTCCGGGGTTTACTATAATGAAAAACTGTTTTTT. The chain carries TRBV7-9 and TRBJ1-4; D unresolved. Trimming pared 3 bases from V and 4 bases from J, leaving 15 bases between. The CDR3 is made up of 16 amino acids. Germline CDR1 is SEHNR and CDR2 is FQNEAQ (reference sequence).

The rearrangement uses TRBV27 and TRBJ1-3, with D possibly matching TRBD1 (5 bases). The CDR3 is made up of 14 amino acids. Germline lookup yields CDR1 MNHEY and CDR2 SMNVEV (reference sequence). The ends were cut back, 6 bases at V and 3 bases at J, with 12 bases in the middle. CDR3 sequence: CASSLTESGNTIYF. DNA of the CDR3: TGTGCCAGCAGCCTGACAGAGAGTGGAAACACCATATATTTT.

This chain joins TRBV28 and TRBJ2-1; D is ambiguous. V lost 2 bases and J lost 1, with 12 bases in between. CDR3 size: 16 residues. Germline V gene sequence: CDR1 MDHEN, CDR2 SYDVKM. In DNA form, the CDR3 reads TGTGCCAGCAGTTTACCCGCGCGGAGATCCTACAATGAGCAGTTCTTC. Residues: CASSLPARRSYNEQFF.

V and J are TRBV27 and TRBJ1-1, with D possibly matching TRBD1 (6 bases). Germline V gene sequence: CDR1 MNHEY, CDR2 SMNVEV (reference sequence). The CDR3 loop spans 20 amino acids. Trimming took off 0 bases at V and 6 bases at J, with 29 bases between the two ends. CDR3 sequence reads: CASSLSALGTYSAEVAEAFF. The CDR3 DNA sequence: TGTGCCAGCAGTTTATCGGCGCTCGGGACATATAGCGCTGAAGTCGCTGAAGCTTTCTTT.

The CDR3 coding sequence is TGTGCCAGCAGTACCCTGGGCGGGGGGGGCTTAAATGAGCAGTTCTTC. Amino acids: CASSTLGGGGLNEQFF. The gene calls are TRBV6-4 and TRBJ2-1; 9 bases are a match to TRBD2. Germline V gene lookup returns CDR1 MRHNA and CDR2 SNTAGT. This CDR3 region has 16 residues. V was pared by 5 bases and J by 7 bases, with 12 bases of the junction left unmatched.

This rearrangement joins TRBV6-1 to TRBJ1-2; perhaps TRBD1 as D (6 bases). V lost 3 bases and J lost 6, with 11 bases in between. The germline gives CDR1 MNHNS, CDR2 SASEGT. The CDR3 is 13 amino acids. The CDR3 sequence: CASSEGGGNGYTF. The DNA for the CDR3 is TGTGCCAGCAGTGAGGGAGGGGGAAATGGCTACACCTTC.

This clone is a singleton in its sample. The rearrangement joins TRBV27 to TRBJ1-2, with a weak D call TRBD1 (5 bases). The germline V and J ends were trimmed by 3 bases and 5 bases, with 22 bases remaining between them. This CDR3 region has 17 residues. Germline V lookup: CDR1 MNHEY, CDR2 SMNVEV (reference sequence). In DNA, the CDR3 is TGTGCCAGCAGTTTCGGGCAGCCGACCGGTGGGGCTTATGGCTACACCTTC. Encoded protein: CASSFGQPTGGAYGYTF.

This sequence joins TRBV19 and TRBJ2-1; D is unclear. The CDR3 is 13 residues long. Trimming removed 2 bases from V and 6 bases from J, with 8 bases in between. Per the germline V gene, CDR1 is LNHDA and CDR2 is SQIVND (reference sequence). The CDR3 loop reads CASSISSLNEQFF. Written as DNA, the CDR3 is TGTGCCAGTAGTATATCCAGTCTCAATGAGCAGTTCTTC.

The rearrangement links TRBV18 to TRBJ1-1, with D perhaps matching TRBD1 (6 bases). CDR3 size: 13 residues. In germline, CDR1 is KGHSH, CDR2 LQKENI. Trimming took 6 bases from V and 1 from J, leaving 9 bases between them. DNA for the CDR3: TGTGCCAGCTCGTCGGGACAGAACACTGAAGCTTTCTTT. Protein: CASSSGQNTEAFF.

This clone has only a few counts. The CDR3: CAITEAVSGTEAFF. CDR3 nucleotide sequence: TGTGCCATCACGGAGGCGGTAAGCGGCACTGAAGCTTTCTTT. This rearrangement joins TRBV10-3 to TRBJ1-1; D gene unclear. Germline V lookup: CDR1 ENHRY, CDR2 SYGVKD. This CDR3 contains 14 residues. Trimming pared 7 bases from V and 4 bases from J, leaving 16 bases between.

V gene TRBV29-1 combines with J gene TRBJ1-1; D remains ambiguous. Trimming removed 3 bases at V and 0 bases at J, with 5 bases between. The CDR3 contains 12 residues. Germline assignment: CDR1 SQVTM and CDR2 ANQGSEA. CDR3 sequence: CSVEHLNTEAFF. The CDR3 coding sequence is TGCAGCGTTGAGCACTTGAACACTGAAGCTTTCTTT.

In this sample, this clone turned up once. The chain uses TRBV5-1 and TRBJ1-1; D unresolved. Trimming removed 0 bases at V and 3 bases at J, with 3 bases between. The CDR3 covers 12 residues. Germline V lookup: CDR1 SGHRS, CDR2 YFSETQ. CDR3 DNA: TGCGCCAGCAGCTTGGCCGACACTGAAGCTTTCTTT. The encoded protein is CASSLADTEAFF. Variable domain in full (rest from reference TRBV5-1 and TRBJ1-1): KAGVTQTPRYLIKTRGQQVTLSCSPISGHRSVSWYQQTPGQGLQFLFEYFSETQRNKGNFPGRFSGRQFSNSRSEMNVSTLELGDSALYLCASSLADTEAFFGQGTRLTVV.

V usage is TRBV10-3 and J usage is TRBJ2-2; 8 bases map to TRBD1. In germline, CDR1 is ENHRY, CDR2 SYGVKD. The junction had 3 bases not matched to a gene; V was cut back by 7 bases and J by 2 bases. The CDR3 extends over 14 amino acids. The CDR3 nucleotides are TGTGCCATCACGGCAGGGGGCAACACCGGGGAGCTGTTTTTT. Its translation: CAITAGGNTGELFF.